Presented here are 21 T cell receptor beta chains from one specimen sequenced in a study of T cells after yellow fever vaccination. In TCRdb, the 5' RACE reads were re-called with MiXCR into one record per CDR3 protein. In the table there are a few hundred thousand distinct CDR3 sequences, about a sixth of which are singletons. The sample was PBMCs, taken roughly 5 days after the first yellow fever vaccination. The receptors here all came from a man between 18 and 29 years old who received the YFV17D yellow fever vaccine.

The chain recombines TRBV29-1 with TRBJ2-1, with D possibly being TRBD1 or TRBD2 (6 bases each). V lost 6 bases and J lost 8, with 17 bases in between. Germline CDR1 and CDR2: SQVTM and ANQGSEA. This CDR3 contains 13 residues. CDR3 sequence (DNA): TGCAGCGTCGTTGGCCCTAGGGGGGATGAGCAGTTCTTC. Its translation: CSVVGPRGDEQFF.

In its sample, this clonotype was seen a few times. The rearrangement links TRBV19 to TRBJ1-5; 8 nucleotides agree with TRBD1. The ends lost 6 bases at V and 3 bases at J; junction bases unmatched: 4. This CDR3 comprises 14 residues. From germline, CDR1 is LNHDA and CDR2 SQIVND (reference sequence). The CDR3 nucleotides are TGTGCCAGTAGGACAGGGGTGGACAATCAGCCCCAGCATTTT. Translation: CASRTGVDNQPQHF.

The V and J genes are TRBV11-2 and TRBJ1-6, with 7 bases fitting TRBD1. V was clipped by 1 base and J by 9 bases; unmatched bases: 6. Germline V lookup: CDR1 SGHAT, CDR2 FQNNGV. The CDR3 is 15 residues long. The DNA of the CDR3 is TGTGCCAGCAGCTTAGGGACAGGCCGGAGTTCACCCCTCCACTTT. This sequence encodes CASSLGTGRSSPLHF.

This clonotype showed up just a few times. The chain joins TRBV4-2 to TRBJ1-2; possibly TRBD1 for D (5 bases). Germline V gives CDR1 LGHNA, CDR2 YNFKEQ. The length of the CDR3 is 16 residues. Trimming left V 4 bases short and J 3 bases short, with 18 bases between. Written as DNA, the CDR3 is TGTGCCAGCAGCCCCCATCAGGCAGGGTTGGACTATGGCTACACCTTC. Translation: CASSPHQAGLDYGYTF.

The chain employs TRBV27 and TRBJ2-7, with TRBD2 as a possible D gene (6 bases). This CDR3 region has 13 residues. From germline, CDR1 is MNHEY and CDR2 SMNVEV (reference sequence). Trimming left V 5 bases short and J 6 bases short, with 14 bases between. CDR3 sequence (DNA): TGTGCCAGCAGTGAGGGAGGAGGCATCGAGCAGTACTTC. As protein: CASSEGGGIEQYF.

The V gene is TRBV7-2, the J gene TRBJ2-2, with D maybe TRBD2 (5 bases). Germline V gene lookup returns CDR1 SGHTA and CDR2 FQGNSA. Trimming pared 5 bases from V and 2 bases from J, leaving 15 bases between. This CDR3 comprises 16 residues. The CDR3 sequence: CASSPRTRTNTGELFF. The CDR3 DNA reads TGTGCCAGCAGCCCGAGGACTCGCACCAACACCGGGGAGCTGTTTTTT.

This clonotype turned up a few times. The chain's CDR3 is CASSLNYEGGGYTF. CDR3 DNA: TGTGCCAGCAGCTTAAATTACGAGGGAGGTGGCTACACCTTC. The V call is TRBV7-2, the J call TRBJ1-2; no clear D gene. Looked up from germline, CDR1 is SGHTA and CDR2 is FQGNSA. The V end was cut by 2 bases, the J end by 7 bases, with 14 bases between. The CDR3 spans 14 residues.

This chain connects TRBV7-8 to TRBJ1-1; the D gene is possibly TRBD1 (6 bases). The CDR3 sequence is 18 residues long. Deletions cut 0 bases from V and 0 bases from J, with 17 bases between. The germline gives CDR1 SGHVS, CDR2 FQNEAQ. Here the CDR3 reads CASSLAAGAGTMNTEAFF. The CDR3 nucleotides are TGTGCCAGCAGCTTAGCGGCGGGTGCAGGGACAATGAACACTGAAGCTTTCTTT. Full variable domain (remainder filled in from reference TRBV7-8 and TRBJ1-1): GAGVSQSPRYKVAKRGQDVALRCDPISGHVSLFWYQQALGQGPEFLTYFQNEAQLDKSGLPSDRFFAERPEGSVSTLKIQRTQQEDSAVYLCASSLAAGAGTMNTEAFFGQGTRLTVV.

This clonotype has just a few counts. V gene TRBV5-1 combines with J gene TRBJ2-7, with 12 bases fitting TRBD1. Trimming took 4 bases from V and 5 from J; bases not matched to a gene: 4. Germline values: CDR1 SGHRS, CDR2 YFSETQ. The CDR3 sequence is 14 residues long. CDR3 bases: TGCGCCAGCAGCCCGGGACAGGGGGCCGACGAGCAGTACTTC. Translation: CASSPGQGADEQYF.

The CDR3 loop reads CASSFMVDTQYF. The CDR3 nucleotides are TGTGCCAGCAGCTTTATGGTAGATACGCAGTATTTT. This chain joins TRBV7-9 and TRBJ2-3; D remains unclear. Germline V lookup: CDR1 SEHNR, CDR2 FQNEAQ (reference sequence). The CDR3 consists of 12 residues. Trimming pared 3 bases from V and 5 bases from J, leaving 6 bases between.

The chain has TRBV4-1 and TRBJ2-7; 10 positions agree with TRBD1. This CDR3 has 17 amino acids. The V gene's germline CDR1 is MGHRA and CDR2 YSYEKL. The junction had 8 bases not matched to a gene; V was cut back by 0 bases and J by 3 bases. The CDR3 sequence: CASSQDYPGDRGYEQYF. Here the CDR3 DNA reads TGCGCCAGCAGCCAAGATTATCCTGGGGACAGGGGCTACGAGCAGTACTTC.

The chain combines TRBV10-3 with TRBJ2-1, with 9 bases matching TRBD1. Germline V gene lookup returns CDR1 ENHRY and CDR2 SYGVKD. The ends lost 6 bases at V and 5 bases at J; junction bases unmatched: 2. This CDR3 comprises 13 residues. The CDR3 DNA is TGTGCCATCAGGGGACAGGGCGACAATGAGCAGTTCTTC. Its protein product is CAIRGQGDNEQFF.

This clonotype has a count of ten or more. The V call is TRBV7-9, the J call TRBJ2-2; D remains unclear. Trimming shortened V by 2 bases and J by 5 bases, and 3 bases separated the two germline ends. The CDR3 is 12 residues long. Germline-derived CDR1 and CDR2 are SEHNR and FQNEAQ (reference sequence). CDR3 in amino acids: CASSLWTGELFF. CDR3 DNA sequence: TGTGCCAGCAGCTTATGGACCGGGGAGCTGTTTTTT.

This sequence joins TRBV7-3 and TRBJ1-6; tentatively, D is TRBD1 (6 bases). This CDR3 is built from 14 residues. The V and J ends lost 5 bases and 5 bases respectively, with 10 bases between them. The germline V gene has CDR1 SGHTA and CDR2 FQGTGA. In DNA form, the CDR3 reads TGTGCCAGCAGCATCGGGACACATAATTCACCCCTCCACTTT. The encoded protein is CASSIGTHNSPLHF.

V gene TRBV25-1 combines with J gene TRBJ1-6; D is ambiguous. The CDR3 loop spans 12 amino acids. Germline V lookup: CDR1 MGHDK, CDR2 SYGVNS. Trimming pared 6 bases from V and 6 bases from J, leaving 6 bases between. Here the CDR3 DNA reads TGTGCCAGCAGACAGACTAATTCACCCCTCCACTTT. Translated: CASRQTNSPLHF.

The chain couples TRBV20-1 to TRBJ1-6; D remains ambiguous. Germline V lookup: CDR1 DFQATT, CDR2 SNEGSKA (reference sequence). The CDR3 sequence is 16 residues long. V lost 0 bases to trimming and J lost 6 bases, with 15 bases between them. CDR3 sequence: CSARDGAAVRNSPLHF. CDR3 nucleotides: TGCAGTGCTAGAGACGGCGCGGCGGTCCGTAATTCACCCCTCCACTTT.

The chain carries TRBV10-3 and TRBJ1-1; maybe TRBD1 (6 bases). Germline lookup yields CDR1 ENHRY and CDR2 SYGVKD. The V gene lost 2 bases and the J gene lost 1 base, with 23 bases spanning the gap. The CDR3 consists of 19 residues. CDR3 sequence (DNA): TGTGCCATCAGTGAGAGTCGTAACAGGGAAAAGGGGCCGAACACTGAAGCTTTCTTT. Translation: CAISESRNREKGPNTEAFF.

This clonotype was counted a few times. The J gene is TRBJ2-2, the V gene TRBV6-5; D unresolved. The CDR3 runs 14 residues. V shed 2 bases and J shed 3 bases, with 7 bases lying between them. The germline gives CDR1 MNHEY, CDR2 SVGAGI. CDR3 amino acids: CASSYMADTGELFF. In nucleotides, the CDR3 is TGTGCCAGCAGTTACATGGCTGACACCGGGGAGCTGTTTTTT.

This clonotype appeared a few times. This rearrangement joins TRBV3-1 to TRBJ2-1; D is undetermined. This CDR3 region has 15 residues. Germline assignment: CDR1 LGHDT and CDR2 YNNKEL (reference sequence). The germline V and J ends were trimmed by 4 bases and 10 bases, with 20 bases remaining between them. This CDR3 reads CASSRPGQPLEEQFF. CDR3 nucleotides: TGTGCCAGCAGCCGGCCGGGCCAACCTCTTGAGGAGCAGTTCTTC.

This chain links TRBV9 with TRBJ1-2; 11 nucleotides agree with TRBD1. The germline V gene has CDR1 SGDLS and CDR2 YYNGEE. There are 14 residues in the CDR3. After removal of 2 bases from V and 7 bases from J, the junction contained 4 bases not matched to a gene. In DNA form, the CDR3 reads TGTGCCAGCAGCGTCGGACAGGGGGCCCTTGGCTACACCTTC. It specifies CASSVGQGALGYTF. The full variable domain, rest sourced from reference TRBV9 and TRBJ1-2, is DSGVTQTPKHLITATGQRVTLRCSPRSGDLSVYWYQQSLDQGLQFLIQYYNGEERAKGNILERFSAQQFPDLHSELNLSSLELGDSALYFCASSVGQGALGYTFGSGTRLTVV.

This clonotype has only a few counts. The chain recombines TRBV5-1 with TRBJ2-6; weak D call: TRBD1 (6 bases). The ends were cut back, 4 bases at V and 0 bases at J, with 11 bases in the middle. Germline V lookup: CDR1 SGHRS, CDR2 YFSETQ. This CDR3 contains 16 residues. CDR3 amino acids: CASSRGTNSGANVLTF. DNA of the CDR3: TGCGCCAGCAGCAGGGGGACAAACTCTGGGGCCAACGTCCTGACTTTC.